This is a list of T cell receptor beta chains from one sample in a study of shared clonotypes between healthy human individuals. Clones were read by immunoSEQ multiplex PCR, and TCRdb kept only the in-frame ones, dropping some. Among roughly 2.4 million clones listed, approximately 96% were seen once. Sequencing used naive CD4+ T cells sorted from blood. These TCRs come from a man between 18 and 29 years old in good health. Both conserved end residues are part of each CDR3. D genes are given only for firm matches. Clone size appears in some rows only: once, few, many, or a class for an expanded clone.

TGCGCCAGCAGCTTGTGGGCGGCGCAAGAGACCCAGTACTTC,CASSLWAAQETQYF,TRBV5-1,NA,NA,TRBJ2-5
TGTGCCAGCTCACGCGGGGGGAATGAAAAACTGTTTTTT,CASSRGGNEKLFF,TRBV18,NA,NA,TRBJ1-4
TGTGCCAGCAGCCAAGCTTCGAGCAGCGAGCAGTTCTTC,CASSQASSSEQFF,TRBV14,NA,NA,TRBJ2-1
TGTGCCTGTCACACTAGCTCTGGAAACACCATATATTTT,CACHTSSGNTIYF,TRBV6-6,NA,NA,TRBJ1-3
TGTGCCAGCAGCCCTGGGACTAGCGGGAACAATGAGCAGTTCTTC,CASSPGTSGNNEQFF,TRBV7-2,NA,TRBD2,TRBJ2-1
TGTGCCAGCAGACCCGGGACAGGGAACACCGGGGAGCTGTTTTTT,CASRPGTGNTGELFF,TRBV6-5,few,TRBD1,TRBJ2-2
TGTGCCAGCTCACCACCAGGGACAGGGGGCGGAAAACTGTTTTTT,CASSPPGTGGGKLFF,TRBV18,NA,TRBD1,TRBJ1-4
TGTGCCAGCACCCTCTATTCATCCTACGAGCAGTACTTC,CASTLYSSYEQYF,TRBV6-6,NA,NA,TRBJ2-7
TGTGCCAGCAGCTTGAATGGACGGAACACAGATACGCAGTATTTT,CASSLNGRNTDTQYF,TRBV7-2,NA,NA,TRBJ2-3
TGTGCCAGCAGCCAAGTCGGGGAGACCCAGTACTTC,CASSQVGETQYF,TRBV14,NA,NA,TRBJ2-5
TGCGCCAGCAGCCCCCATCAGGACTATGGCTACACCTTC,CASSPHQDYGYTF,TRBV5-1,NA,NA,TRBJ1-2
TGTGCCAGCAGCAGACTCGGACCTACTAAAGAGACCCAGTACTTC,CASSRLGPTKETQYF,TRBV6-1,NA,NA,TRBJ2-5
TGTGCCAGTAGTATAAGAAGTTCTGGGTCTAACTATGGCTACACCTTC,CASSIRSSGSNYGYTF,TRBV19,once,NA,TRBJ1-2
TGTGCCAGCAGCTCCGGGCCAGCGGGAGTACACGGGGAGCTGTTTTTT,CASSSGPAGVHGELFF,TRBV7-6,NA,TRBD2,TRBJ2-2
TGTGCCAGCAGCTTGGGCCTAGCGGGCTTCTCCTACGAGCAGTACTTC,CASSLGLAGFSYEQYF,TRBV5-4,NA,TRBD2,TRBJ2-7
TGTGCCAGCAGTGTGGACAGGGACCAGCCCCAGCATTTT,CASSVDRDQPQHF,TRBV6-1,once,TRBD1,TRBJ1-5
TGTGCCACCGGGCGGGGGGATTACAATGAGCAGTTCTTC,CATGRGDYNEQFF,TRBV6-1,NA,TRBD2,TRBJ2-1
TGTGCCGGGGAAATAAAGCGGGCTGGGGAGACCCAGTACTTC,CAGEIKRAGETQYF,TRBV30,NA,NA,TRBJ2-5
TGTGCCAGCAGCTCACAGGGGGCCGGCTATGGCTACACCTTC,CASSSQGAGYGYTF,TRBV7-8,NA,TRBD1,TRBJ1-2
TGTGCCTGGAGCGAAGCTAATTCACCCCTCCACTTT,CAWSEANSPLHF,TRBV30,NA,NA,TRBJ1-6
TGCAGTGCCAAAACAGACTATGGCTACACCTTC,CSAKTDYGYTF,TRBV20-1,NA,NA,TRBJ1-2
TGCAGTGCTAGGGAAGAAAAACTGTTTTTT,CSAREEKLFF,TRBV20-1,few,NA,TRBJ1-4
TGTGCCAGCAGCTCCGGGACCGCGGGGACCCAGTACTTC,CASSSGTAGTQYF,TRBV7-2,NA,NA,TRBJ2-5
TGTGCCATCAGTGAGTCAGGGAACGGCTACACCTTC,CAISESGNGYTF,TRBV10-3,NA,NA,TRBJ1-2
TGTGCCCGCAGCAGCGGGGGCCTAGGAGAGACCCAGTACTTC,CARSSGGLGETQYF,TRBV6-1,NA,TRBD2,TRBJ2-5
TGTGCCAGCTCACTCCTAGCGGGAGCGGTTGACGAGCAGTACTTC,CASSLLAGAVDEQYF,TRBV18,NA,TRBD2,TRBJ2-7
TGTGCCAGCAGTAAGGGGTACGGAAACACCATATATTTT,CASSKGYGNTIYF,TRBV6-5,NA,NA,TRBJ1-3
TGTGCCAGCAGCCTGGACAGGGGGAATTCACCCCTCCACTTT,CASSLDRGNSPLHF,TRBV27,NA,TRBD1,TRBJ1-6
TGTGCCAGCAGCTTGGTCGGACAGGGGACCGACGAGCAGTACTTC,CASSLVGQGTDEQYF,TRBV5-6,NA,TRBD1,TRBJ2-7
TGTGCCAGCAGCTTATCCCCACAGGGTGCCCACGAGCAGTACTTC,CASSLSPQGAHEQYF,TRBV11-1,NA,NA,TRBJ2-7
TGCGCCAGCAGCTTGACGACAGGGGTGAACACTGAAGCTTTCTTT,CASSLTTGVNTEAFF,TRBV5-1,NA,TRBD1,TRBJ1-1
TGTGCCAGCAGCCGGCGGGGGGATAATTCACCCCTCCACTTT,CASSRRGDNSPLHF,TRBV6-1,NA,NA,TRBJ1-6
TGTGCCAGCACCGCGACAGGGGTGGGGTCCGAGCAGTACTTC,CASTATGVGSEQYF,TRBV2,NA,TRBD1,TRBJ2-7
TGTGCCAGCACCTTAAGGGCACTAGCGGGGGATACGCAGTATTTT,CASTLRALAGDTQYF,TRBV28,NA,TRBD2,TRBJ2-3
TGCGCCAGCAGCCAAGCAGACAGGGATATTCAGCCCCAGCATTTT,CASSQADRDIQPQHF,TRBV4-1,NA,TRBD1,TRBJ1-5
TGTGCCAGCAGGATGACCACGGGACAGGGTCTGAATCAGCCCCAGCATTTT,CASRMTTGQGLNQPQHF,TRBV27,NA,TRBD1,TRBJ1-5
TGTGCCAGCTCACCACCAAACCCGGCAAGCTCCTACAATGAGCAGTTCTTC,CASSPPNPASSYNEQFF,TRBV18,NA,NA,TRBJ2-1
TGCGCCAGCAGCCAAGTGGTTGGCGAGACCCAGTACTTC,CASSQVVGETQYF,TRBV4-1,NA,NA,TRBJ2-5
TGCGCCAGCAGCCAAGAATGGGAGAGAGGGACAGATACGCAGTATTTT,CASSQEWERGTDTQYF,TRBV4-1,NA,NA,TRBJ2-3
TGTGCCAGCAGTTTTTCGAGGGACAGACTATCCTACGAGCAGTACTTC,CASSFSRDRLSYEQYF,TRBV27,NA,TRBD1,TRBJ2-7
TGTGCCAGCAGGACTGACTCGGGACAGGGGCGATCCTCACCCCTCCACTTT,CASRTDSGQGRSSPLHF,TRBV7-2,once,TRBD1,TRBJ1-6
TGTGCCAGCAGCTTAGGGGCTAGCGGCCTCACAGATACGCAGTATTTT,CASSLGASGLTDTQYF,TRBV11-3,NA,TRBD2,TRBJ2-3
TGTGCCAGCAGAGGGACAGGGGGCGCGTCCGGGGAGCTGTTTTTT,CASRGTGGASGELFF,TRBV28,NA,TRBD1,TRBJ2-2
TGTGCCAGTAGTAATCCGACAGGGACCTATGGCTACACCTTC,CASSNPTGTYGYTF,TRBV19,NA,TRBD1,TRBJ1-2
TGTGCCAGCAGTCTAGACCTAGGTACGCAGTATTTT,CASSLDLGTQYF,TRBV28,NA,NA,TRBJ2-3
TGCGCCAGCAGCCAAACCGGGACAAAATATGGCTACACCTTC,CASSQTGTKYGYTF,TRBV4-1,NA,NA,TRBJ1-2
TGTGCCAGCAGCGCACACAAGGGCTGGGGCACTGAAGCTTTCTTT,CASSAHKGWGTEAFF,TRBV7-2,NA,NA,TRBJ1-1
TGTGCCAGCAGTTACTACGGGACTACCGGGGAGCTGTTTTTT,CASSYYGTTGELFF,TRBV6-6,NA,NA,TRBJ2-2
TGTGCCTGGAGTGGACAGTCCTACGAGCAGTACTTC,CAWSGQSYEQYF,TRBV30,NA,NA,TRBJ2-7